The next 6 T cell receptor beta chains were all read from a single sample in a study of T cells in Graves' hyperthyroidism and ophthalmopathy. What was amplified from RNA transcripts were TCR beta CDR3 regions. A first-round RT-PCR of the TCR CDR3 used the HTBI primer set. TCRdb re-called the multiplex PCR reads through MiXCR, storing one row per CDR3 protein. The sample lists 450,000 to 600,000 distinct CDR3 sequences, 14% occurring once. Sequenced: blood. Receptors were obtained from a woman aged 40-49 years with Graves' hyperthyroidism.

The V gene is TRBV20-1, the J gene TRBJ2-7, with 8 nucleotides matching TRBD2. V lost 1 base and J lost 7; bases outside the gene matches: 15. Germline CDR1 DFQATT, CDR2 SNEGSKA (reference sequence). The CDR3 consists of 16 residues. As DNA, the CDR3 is TGCAGTGCTAGAGCCGGATCTAGCGGGTCCTTGGGGGAGCAGTACTTC. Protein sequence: CSARAGSSGSLGEQYF.

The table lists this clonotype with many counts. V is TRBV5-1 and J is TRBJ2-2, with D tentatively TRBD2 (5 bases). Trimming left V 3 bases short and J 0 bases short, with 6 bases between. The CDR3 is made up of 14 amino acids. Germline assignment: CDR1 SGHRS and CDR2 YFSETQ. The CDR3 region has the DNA TGCGCCAGCAGCTCCGGGACGAACACCGGGGAGCTGTTTTTT. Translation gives CASSSGTNTGELFF.

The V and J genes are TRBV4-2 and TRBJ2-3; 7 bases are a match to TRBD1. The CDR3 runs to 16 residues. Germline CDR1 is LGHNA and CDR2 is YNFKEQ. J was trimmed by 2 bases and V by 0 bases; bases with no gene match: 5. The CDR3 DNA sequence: TGTGCCAGCAGCCAAGATCGGGGACAGATCACAGATACGCAGTATTTT. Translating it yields CASSQDRGQITDTQYF.

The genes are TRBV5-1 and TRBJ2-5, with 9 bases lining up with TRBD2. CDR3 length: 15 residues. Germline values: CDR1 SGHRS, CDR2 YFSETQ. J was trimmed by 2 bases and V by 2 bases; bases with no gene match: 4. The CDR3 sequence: CASSFGTSIQETQYF. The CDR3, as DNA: TGCGCCAGCAGCTTCGGGACTAGCATTCAAGAGACCCAGTACTTC.

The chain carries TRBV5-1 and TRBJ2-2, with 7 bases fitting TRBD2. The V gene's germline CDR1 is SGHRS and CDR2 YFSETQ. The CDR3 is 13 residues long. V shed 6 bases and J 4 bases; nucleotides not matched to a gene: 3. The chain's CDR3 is CASKPGGTGELFF. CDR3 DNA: TGCGCCAGCAAGCCGGGAGGCACCGGGGAGCTGTTTTTT.

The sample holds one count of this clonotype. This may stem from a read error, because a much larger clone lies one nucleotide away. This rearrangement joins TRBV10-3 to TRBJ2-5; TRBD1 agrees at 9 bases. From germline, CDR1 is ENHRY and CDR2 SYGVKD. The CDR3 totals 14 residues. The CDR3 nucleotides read TGTGTCATCAGCGCGAGGACAGGGGAAGAGACCCAGTACTTC. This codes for CVISARTGEETQYF.